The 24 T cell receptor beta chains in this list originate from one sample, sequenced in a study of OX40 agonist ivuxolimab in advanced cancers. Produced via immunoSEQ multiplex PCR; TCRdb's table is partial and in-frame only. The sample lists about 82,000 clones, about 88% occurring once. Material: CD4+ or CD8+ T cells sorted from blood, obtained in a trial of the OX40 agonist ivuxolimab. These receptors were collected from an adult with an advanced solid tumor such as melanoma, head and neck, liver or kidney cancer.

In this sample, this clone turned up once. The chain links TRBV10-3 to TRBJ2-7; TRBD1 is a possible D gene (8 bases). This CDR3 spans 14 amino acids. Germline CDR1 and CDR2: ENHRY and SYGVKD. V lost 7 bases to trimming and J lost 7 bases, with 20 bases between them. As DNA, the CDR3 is TGTGCCATCAAAGAACAGGGGGGGGCTGGGGAGCAGTACTTC. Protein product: CAIKEQGGAGEQYF.

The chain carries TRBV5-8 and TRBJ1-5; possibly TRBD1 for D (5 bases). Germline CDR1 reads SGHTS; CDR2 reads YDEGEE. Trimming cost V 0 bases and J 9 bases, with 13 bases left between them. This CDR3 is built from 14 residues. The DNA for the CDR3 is TGTGCCAGCAGCTTGGCAGGGTCGGGGAGGCCCCAGCATTTT. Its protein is CASSLAGSGRPQHF.

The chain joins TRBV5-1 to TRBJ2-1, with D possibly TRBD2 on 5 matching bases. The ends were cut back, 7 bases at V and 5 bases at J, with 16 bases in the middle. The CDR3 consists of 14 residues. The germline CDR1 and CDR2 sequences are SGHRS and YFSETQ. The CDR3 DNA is TGCGCCAGCCGCCGGTTTAGCGACGACAATGAGCAGTTCTTC. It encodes CASRRFSDDNEQFF.

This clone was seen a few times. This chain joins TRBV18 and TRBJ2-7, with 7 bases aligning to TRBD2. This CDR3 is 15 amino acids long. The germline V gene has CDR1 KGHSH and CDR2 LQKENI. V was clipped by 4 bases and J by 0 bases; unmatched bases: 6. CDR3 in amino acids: CASSREGGSSYEQYF. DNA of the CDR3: TGTGCCAGCTCACGGGAAGGCGGGAGCTCCTACGAGCAGTACTTC.

CDR3 sequence: CASERGNSGYEQYF. CDR3 DNA sequence: TGTGCCAGCGAACGGGGGAACAGCGGCTACGAGCAGTACTTC. This chain links TRBV6-1 with TRBJ2-7; D is possibly TRBD2 (6 bases). There are 14 residues in the CDR3. V gave up 8 bases and J gave up 3 bases, with 17 bases separating them. The V gene's germline CDR1 is MNHNS and CDR2 SASEGT.

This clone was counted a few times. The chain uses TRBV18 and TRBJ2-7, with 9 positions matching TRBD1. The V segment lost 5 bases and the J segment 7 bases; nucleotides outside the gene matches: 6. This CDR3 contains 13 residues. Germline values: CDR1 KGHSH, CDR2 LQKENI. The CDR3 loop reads CASSAGTGREQYF. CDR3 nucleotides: TGTGCCAGCTCAGCCGGGACAGGGAGGGAGCAGTACTTC.

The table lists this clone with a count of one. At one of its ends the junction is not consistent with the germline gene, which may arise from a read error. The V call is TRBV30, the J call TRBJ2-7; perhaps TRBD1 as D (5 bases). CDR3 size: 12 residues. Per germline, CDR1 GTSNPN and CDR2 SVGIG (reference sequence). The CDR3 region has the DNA TGTGCCTGGAGTCAAGGGGCCTACGTGCAGTACTTC. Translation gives CAWSQGAYVQYF.

This CDR3 is CAWSVAGGTEAFF. CDR3 sequence (DNA): TGTGCCTGGAGTGTAGCAGGGGGCACTGAAGCTTTCTTT. The rearrangement uses TRBV30 and TRBJ1-1, with 7 bases lining up with TRBD1. Trimming cost V 0 bases and J 4 bases; bases outside gene matches: 2. From germline, CDR1 is GTSNPN and CDR2 SVGIG (reference sequence). The CDR3 length is 13 residues.

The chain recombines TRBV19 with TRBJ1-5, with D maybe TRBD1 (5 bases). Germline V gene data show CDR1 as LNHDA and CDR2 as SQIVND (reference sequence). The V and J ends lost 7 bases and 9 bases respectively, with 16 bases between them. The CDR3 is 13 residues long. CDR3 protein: CASIGRDRGPQHF. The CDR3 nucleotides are TGTGCCAGTATTGGGCGGGACCGGGGGCCCCAGCATTTT.

CDR3 region: CASSERGTGRNYGYTF. The DNA of the CDR3 is TGTGCCAGCAGTGAAAGAGGAACCGGGCGGAACTATGGCTACACCTTC. The V gene is TRBV6-1, the J gene TRBJ1-2, with D unresolved. CDR1 and CDR2 from the germline V gene are MNHNS and SASEGT. The CDR3 covers 16 residues. Trimming took off 2 bases at V and 2 bases at J, with 15 bases between the two ends.

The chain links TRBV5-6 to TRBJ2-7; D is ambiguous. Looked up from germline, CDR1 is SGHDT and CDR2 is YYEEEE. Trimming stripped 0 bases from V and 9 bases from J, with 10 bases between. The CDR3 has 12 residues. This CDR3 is CASSLDGLGQYF. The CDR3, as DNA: TGTGCCAGCAGCTTGGACGGGCTTGGGCAGTACTTC.

The CDR3 reads CASSRGSMDRPNTEAFF. In DNA, the CDR3 is TGTGCCAGCAGCCGAGGATCAATGGACCGACCGAACACTGAAGCTTTCTTT. The chain employs TRBV28 and TRBJ1-1; D gene ambiguous. Germline-derived CDR1 and CDR2 are MDHEN and SYDVKM. Trimming removed 6 bases at V and 1 base at J, with 21 bases between. The CDR3 extends over 17 amino acids.

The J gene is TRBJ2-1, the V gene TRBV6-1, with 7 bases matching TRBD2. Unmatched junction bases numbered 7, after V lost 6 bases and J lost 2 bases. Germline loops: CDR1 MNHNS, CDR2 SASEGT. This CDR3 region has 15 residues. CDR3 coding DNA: TGTGCCAGCAGACAGGCTAGCGGCCCCTACAATGAGCAGTTCTTC. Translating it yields CASRQASGPYNEQFF.

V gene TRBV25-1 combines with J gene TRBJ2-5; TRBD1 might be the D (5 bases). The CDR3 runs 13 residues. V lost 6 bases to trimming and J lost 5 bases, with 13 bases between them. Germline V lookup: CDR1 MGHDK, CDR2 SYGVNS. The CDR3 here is CASRIGAGETQYF. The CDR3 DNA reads TGTGCCAGCAGGATTGGGGCTGGGGAGACCCAGTACTTC.

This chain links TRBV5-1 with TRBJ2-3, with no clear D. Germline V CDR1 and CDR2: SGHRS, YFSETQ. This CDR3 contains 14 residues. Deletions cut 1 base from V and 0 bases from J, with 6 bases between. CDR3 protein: CASSLQQSTDTQYF. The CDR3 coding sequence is TGCGCCAGCAGCTTGCAGCAGAGCACAGATACGCAGTATTTT.

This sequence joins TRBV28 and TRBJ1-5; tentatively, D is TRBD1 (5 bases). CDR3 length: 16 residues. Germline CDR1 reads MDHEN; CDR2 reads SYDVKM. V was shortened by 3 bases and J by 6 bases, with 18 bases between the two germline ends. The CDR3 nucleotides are TGTGCCAGCAGTTTGTCTGGGGGAAGGGTTGGTCAGCCCCAGCATTTT. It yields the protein CASSLSGGRVGQPQHF.

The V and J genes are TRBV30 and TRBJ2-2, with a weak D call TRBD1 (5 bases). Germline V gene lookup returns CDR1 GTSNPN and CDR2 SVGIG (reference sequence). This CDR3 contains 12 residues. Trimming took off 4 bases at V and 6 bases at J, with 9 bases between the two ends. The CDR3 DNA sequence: TGTGCCTGGAAGGGGTCCCCCGGGGAGCTGTTTTTT. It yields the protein CAWKGSPGELFF.

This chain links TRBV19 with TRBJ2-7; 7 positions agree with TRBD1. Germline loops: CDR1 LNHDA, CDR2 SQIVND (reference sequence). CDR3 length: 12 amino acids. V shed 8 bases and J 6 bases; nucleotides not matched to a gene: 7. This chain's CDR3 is CASSLDRREQYF. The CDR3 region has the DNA TGTGCCAGTTCCTTGGACAGGCGCGAGCAGTACTTC. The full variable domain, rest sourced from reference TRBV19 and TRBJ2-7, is DGGITQSPKYLFRKEGQNVTLSCEQNLNHDAMYWYRQDPGQGLRLIYYSQIVNDFQKGDIAEGYSVSREKKESFPLTVTSAQKNPTAFYLCASSLDRREQYFGPGTRLTVT.

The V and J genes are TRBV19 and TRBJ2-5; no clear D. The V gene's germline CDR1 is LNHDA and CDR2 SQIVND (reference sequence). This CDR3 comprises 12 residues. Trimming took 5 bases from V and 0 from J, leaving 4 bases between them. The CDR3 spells CASSWDQETQYF. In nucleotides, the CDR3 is TGTGCCAGTAGTTGGGACCAAGAGACCCAGTACTTC.

DNA for the CDR3: TGCGCCAGCAGCCCTTTGACCTCACCCCTAAGCTCCTACGAGCAGTACTTC. Translation: CASSPLTSPLSSYEQYF. The V call is TRBV4-1, the J call TRBJ2-7; D gene uncertain. With 4 bases removed from V and 0 bases from J, the gap between germline ends came to 19 bases. Germline loops: CDR1 MGHRA, CDR2 YSYEKL. CDR3 length: 17 residues.

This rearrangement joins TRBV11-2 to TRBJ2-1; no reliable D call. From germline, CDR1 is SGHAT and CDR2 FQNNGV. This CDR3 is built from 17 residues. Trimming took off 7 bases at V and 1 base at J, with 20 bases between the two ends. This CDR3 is CASTLGPRVTSYNEQFF. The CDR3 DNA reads TGTGCCAGCACTCTAGGCCCCCGGGTTACATCCTACAATGAGCAGTTCTTC. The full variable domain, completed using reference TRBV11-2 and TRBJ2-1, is EAGVAQSPRYKIIEKRQSVAFWCNPISGHATLYWYQQILGQGPKLLIQFQNNGVVDDSQLPKDRFSAERLKGVDSTLKIQPAKLEDSAVYLCASTLGPRVTSYNEQFFGPGTRLTVL.

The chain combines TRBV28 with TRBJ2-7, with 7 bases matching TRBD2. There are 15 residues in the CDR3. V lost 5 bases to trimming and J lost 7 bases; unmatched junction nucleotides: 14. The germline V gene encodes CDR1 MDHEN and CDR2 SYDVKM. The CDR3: CASSRTSSIPREQYF. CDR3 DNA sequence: TGTGCCAGCAGTCGGACTAGTTCTATTCCGAGGGAGCAGTACTTC. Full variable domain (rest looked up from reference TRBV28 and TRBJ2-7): DVKVTQSSRYLVKRTGEKVFLECVQDMDHENMFWYRQDPGLGLRLIYFSYDVKMKEKGDIPEGYSVSREKKERFSLILESASTNQTSMYLCASSRTSSIPREQYFGPGTRLTVT.

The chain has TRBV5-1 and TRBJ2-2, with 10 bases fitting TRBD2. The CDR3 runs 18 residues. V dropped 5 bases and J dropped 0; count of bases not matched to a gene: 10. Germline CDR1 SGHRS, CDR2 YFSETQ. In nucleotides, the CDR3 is TGCGCCAGCAGTTATACCGGGACTAGCGTGACGAACACCGGGGAGCTGTTTTTT. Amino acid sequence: CASSYTGTSVTNTGELFF.

As DNA, the CDR3 is TGTGCCAGCAGCGTAGCTCCGGGAAACACCATATATTTT. Residues: CASSVAPGNTIYF. This chain links TRBV9 with TRBJ1-3; D gene uncertain. Trimming stripped 0 bases from V and 4 bases from J, with 5 bases between. CDR3 length: 13 residues. Germline V gene data show CDR1 as SGDLS and CDR2 as YYNGEE.